This TCR beta chain is from a study of cytomegalovirus exposure and HLA in healthy donors. Study summary: Across about 400 genotyped donors, about 81% landed in the Caucasian-associated ancestry cluster. Study-wide points: When a later analysis was performed, an Asian-associated ancestry cluster reportedly had fewer N-insertions than the approximately 600-donor mean. A missense DCLRE1C variant was associated with V- and J-gene trimming of TCR beta chains in a later analysis, and an independent cohort replicated the association.

The study sampled nominally healthy donors, though unrecorded immune exposures were likely. The PCR made use of 60 Vbeta and 13 Jbeta primers. Sequencing used immunoSEQ multiplex PCR; TCRdb keeps in-frame clones, though not all of them. The sample has some 70,000 clones, roughly 72% seen once. About this clone itself: Its specificity is not known.

J lost 1 base, V lost 2 bases, and 6 bases had no gene match. From germline, CDR1 is GTSNPN and CDR2 SVGIG (reference sequence). The CDR3 runs 15 residues. The clonotype was recovered from a middle-aged man in good health and CMV-seronegative. The sample comprised PBMCs. V usage is TRBV30 and J usage is TRBJ2-5; 8 nucleotides line up with TRBD2. CDR3 protein: CAWSKVAGIQETQYF. For the CDR3, the DNA is TGTGCCTGGAGTAAGGTAGCGGGGATCCAAGAGACCCAGTACTTC.